These 21 T cell receptor beta chains came from one sample sequenced in a study of PD-1 blockade in classical Hodgkin lymphoma. Only in-frame clones appear in the TCRdb table, and some are missing; sequencing was by immunoSEQ multiplex PCR. The table has under 80,000 clones, nearly 90% seen once. Time point defined: cycle 4 day 1 (C4D1), after less than 7 weeks of nivolumab. Relapse after autologous stem cell transplantation occurred in every patient, and brentuximab vedotin exposure varied. Specimen: peripheral blood mononuclear cells (PBMCs), collected before the fourth cycle of nivolumab. Receptor source: a human donor with classical Hodgkin lymphoma.

The chain employs TRBV7-9 and TRBJ1-4; no reliable D call. This CDR3 is built from 13 residues. CDR1 is SEHNR and CDR2 is FQNEAQ in the germline V gene (reference sequence). Trimming left V 1 base short and J 10 bases short, with 10 bases between. CDR3 in DNA: TGTGCCAGCAGCTTAGAGGACGAAAGAAAACTGTTTTTT. This sequence encodes CASSLEDERKLFF.

The J gene is TRBJ1-1, the V gene TRBV4-1; D gene ambiguous. The CDR3 spans 15 residues. V was cut by 4 bases and J by 1 base, with 13 bases left in between. The germline V gene encodes CDR1 MGHRA and CDR2 YSYEKL. This CDR3 reads CASSRTQTENTEAFF. The CDR3 DNA reads as TGCGCCAGCAGCCGGACCCAGACGGAGAACACTGAAGCTTTCTTT.

CDR3 sequence (DNA): TGCGCCAGCAGCTTCGGGACAGGGTCCGTCAATGAGCAGTTCTTC. Its translation is CASSFGTGSVNEQFF. This rearrangement joins TRBV5-1 to TRBJ2-1, with TRBD1 matching 9 bases. V was pared by 2 bases and J by 6 bases, with 6 bases of the junction left unmatched. The CDR3 runs 15 residues. Germline CDR1 and CDR2: SGHRS and YFSETQ. Supplemented by reference TRBV5-1 and TRBJ2-1, the full variable domain reads KAGVTQTPRYLIKTRGQQVTLSCSPISGHRSVSWYQQTPGQGLQFLFEYFSETQRNKGNFPGRFSGRQFSNSRSEMNVSTLELGDSALYLCASSFGTGSVNEQFFGPGTRLTVL.

V and J are TRBV2 and TRBJ1-4, with D maybe TRBD1 (5 bases). Germline V lookup: CDR1 SNHLY, CDR2 FYNNEI. The CDR3 sequence is 15 residues long. V lost 2 bases and J lost 8, with 15 bases in between. In nucleotides, the CDR3 is TGTGCCAGCAGTGAATGGGGGAAAACGGAGGAAAAACTGTTTTTT. Amino acid sequence: CASSEWGKTEEKLFF.

The chain's CDR3 is CASSEGGASSGANVLTF. In DNA, the CDR3 is TGTGCCAGCAGTGAAGGGGGGGCGAGCTCTGGGGCCAACGTCCTGACTTTC. This chain joins TRBV6-1 and TRBJ2-6; the D gene could be TRBD1 or TRBD2 (6 bases each). Germline CDR1 MNHNS, CDR2 SASEGT. This CDR3 comprises 17 residues. V was trimmed by 1 base and J by 0 bases, leaving 10 bases between them.

The count of this clone is one. V usage is TRBV2 and J usage is TRBJ1-4; TRBD1 might be the D (6 bases). Trimming took off 10 bases at V and 8 bases at J, with 20 bases between the two ends. This CDR3 has 14 amino acids. Germline V gene sequence: CDR1 SNHLY, CDR2 FYNNEI. CDR3: CATIIYGRGEKLFF. In nucleotides, the CDR3 is TGTGCCACCATAATCTACGGCAGGGGCGAAAAACTGTTTTTT. The full variable domain, its missing parts supplied by reference TRBV2 and TRBJ1-4, is EPEVTQTPSHQVTQMGQEVILRCVPISNHLYFYWYRQILGQKVEFLVSFYNNEISEKSEIFDDQFSVERPDGSNFTLKIRSTKLEDSAMYFCATIIYGRGEKLFFGSGTQLSVL.

This clone was seen only a few times. This sequence joins TRBV27 and TRBJ1-2; 8 bases fit TRBD1. CDR3 length: 14 residues. Germline-derived CDR1 and CDR2 are MNHEY and SMNVEV (reference sequence). J lost 5 bases, V lost 5 bases, and 7 bases had no gene match. The CDR3, as DNA: TGTGCCAGCAGTAAGGACAGGGCAGAGTATGGCTACACCTTC. As protein: CASSKDRAEYGYTF.

The rearrangement links TRBV25-1 to TRBJ1-1; 8 nucleotides match TRBD1. This CDR3 contains 14 residues. Trimming cost V 5 bases and J 0 bases; bases outside gene matches: 2. The germline V gene encodes CDR1 MGHDK and CDR2 SYGVNS. The CDR3: CASSRQGLNTEAFF. Here the CDR3 DNA reads TGTGCCAGCAGTCGACAGGGGCTGAACACTGAAGCTTTCTTT. The complete variable domain, with remaining parts taken from reference TRBV25-1 and TRBJ1-1, reads EADIYQTPRYLVIGTGKKITLECSQTMGHDKMYWYQQDPGMELHLIHYSYGVNSTEKGDLSSESTVSRIRTEHFPLTLESARPSHTSQYLCASSRQGLNTEAFFGQGTRLTVV.

The genes are TRBV2 and TRBJ1-3; D is undetermined. V shed 5 bases and J shed 0 bases, with 14 bases lying between them. The CDR3 contains 16 residues. Germline V gives CDR1 SNHLY, CDR2 FYNNEI. This CDR3 is CASSLTAIRSGNTIYF. In DNA form, the CDR3 reads TGTGCCAGCAGTCTGACCGCTATCCGCTCTGGAAACACCATATATTTT.

The CDR3 here is CASSGELGNYEQYF. In DNA, the CDR3 is TGTGCCAGCAGTGGCGAATTGGGGAACTACGAGCAGTACTTC. The chain combines TRBV6-1 with TRBJ2-5, with D unclear. The end of the DNA aligns better with TRBJ2-7, so the J call may be wrong. Germline CDR1 reads MNHNS; CDR2 reads SASEGT. The CDR3 loop spans 14 amino acids.

The chain has TRBV5-1 and TRBJ2-4, with D tentatively TRBD2 (6 bases). Germline V gene data show CDR1 as SGHRS and CDR2 as YFSETQ. V lost 0 bases and J lost 6, with 13 bases in between. The CDR3 contains 15 residues. CDR3: CASSLDTGTGNIQYF. The CDR3, as DNA: TGCGCCAGCAGCTTGGATACCGGGACTGGAAACATTCAGTACTTC.

This chain uses TRBV7-7 with TRBJ2-5; 7 nucleotides line up with TRBD1. Germline lookup yields CDR1 SSHAT and CDR2 FNYEAQ (reference sequence). The J segment lost 2 bases and the V segment lost 3 bases, leaving 3 bases of the junction unmatched. The CDR3 extends over 14 amino acids. CDR3 region: CASSFPGQQETQYF. The CDR3 nucleotides read TGTGCCAGCAGCTTTCCGGGACAGCAAGAGACCCAGTACTTC.

There are a few counts of this clone. The chain joins TRBV5-1 to TRBJ2-6; D is ambiguous. Germline V CDR1 and CDR2: SGHRS, YFSETQ. Trimming shortened V by 6 bases and J by 2 bases, and 9 bases separated the two germline ends. The CDR3 loop spans 14 amino acids. The CDR3 loop reads CASIIVPGANVLTF. The CDR3, as DNA: TGCGCCAGCATCATAGTCCCTGGGGCCAACGTCCTGACTTTC.

V usage is TRBV5-1 and J usage is TRBJ2-3, with TRBD2 matching over 8 bases. Germline CDR1 SGHRS, CDR2 YFSETQ. The ends lost 4 bases at V and 2 bases at J; junction bases unmatched: 6. The CDR3 is 15 amino acids. This chain's CDR3 is CASSPTSGNTDTQYF. DNA for the CDR3: TGCGCCAGCAGCCCAACTAGCGGAAACACAGATACGCAGTATTTT.

This clone was counted a few times. The CDR3 reads CASNDRNTEAFF. Written as DNA, the CDR3 is TGTGCCAGCAATGACCGCAACACTGAAGCTTTCTTT. The V gene is TRBV2, the J gene TRBJ1-1; D remains unclear. Germline CDR1 is SNHLY and CDR2 is FYNNEI. CDR3 length: 12 amino acids. Trimming pared 7 bases from V and 2 bases from J, leaving 8 bases between.

The chain uses TRBV5-1 and TRBJ2-4; D possibly matches TRBD1 or TRBD2 (5 bases each). In germline, CDR1 is SGHRS, CDR2 YFSETQ. The CDR3 has 15 amino acids. V was cut by 0 bases and J by 6 bases, with 13 bases left in between. The CDR3 region has the DNA TGCGCCAGCAGCTTGGATCCAGGGACGGGAAACATTCAGTACTTC. The encoded protein is CASSLDPGTGNIQYF.

This chain uses TRBV19 with TRBJ2-1; D might be TRBD2 (5 bases). Germline V gene lookup returns CDR1 LNHDA and CDR2 SQIVND (reference sequence). CDR3 length: 18 residues. Trimming took 3 bases from V and 4 from J, leaving 22 bases between them. As DNA, the CDR3 is TGTGCCAGTAGTATTCTCCCCCCTGGTTCGACGGGGTACAATGAGCAGTTCTTC. This translates into CASSILPPGSTGYNEQFF.

The chain is built from TRBV6-6 and TRBJ2-4; 8 positions match TRBD1. CDR1 and CDR2 from the germline V gene are MNHNY and SVGAGI (reference sequence). Trimming removed 6 bases from V and 6 bases from J; junction bases left unmatched: 4. This CDR3 comprises 13 residues. The CDR3 DNA is TGTGCCAGCAGACCCGGGACAGGAAACATTCAGTACTTC. Translating it yields CASRPGTGNIQYF.

The CDR3 DNA is TGTGCCAGCAGTCCCGGGCTTGAGCAGTTCTTC. Residues: CASSPGLEQFF. The chain couples TRBV28 to TRBJ2-1; no clear D gene. In germline, CDR1 is MDHEN, CDR2 SYDVKM. CDR3 length equals 11 residues. Trimming removed 5 bases at V and 9 bases at J, with 8 bases between.

The chain joins TRBV19 to TRBJ2-3; 7 positions match TRBD2. Germline loops: CDR1 LNHDA, CDR2 SQIVND (reference sequence). V gave up 3 bases and J gave up 5 bases; unmatched junction bases: 8. The length of the CDR3 is 15 residues. CDR3 nucleotide sequence: TGTGCCAGTAGTATCCCAGGCGGCGGGGGAGATACGCAGTATTTT. Its translation is CASSIPGGGGDTQYF. Complete variable domain (other parts from reference TRBV19 and TRBJ2-3): DGGITQSPKYLFRKEGQNVTLSCEQNLNHDAMYWYRQDPGQGLRLIYYSQIVNDFQKGDIAEGYSVSREKKESFPLTVTSAQKNPTAFYLCASSIPGGGGDTQYFGPGTRLTVL.

This clone has ten or more counts. This chain uses TRBV14 with TRBJ1-6; D is unclear. The V gene lost 1 base and the J gene lost 7 bases, with 11 bases spanning the gap. This CDR3 region has 15 residues. Germline V CDR1 and CDR2: SGHDN, FVKESK. The CDR3 is CASSQVGVENSPLHF. The CDR3 region has the DNA TGTGCCAGCAGCCAAGTCGGGGTCGAGAATTCACCCCTCCACTTT. The complete variable domain, with remaining parts taken from reference TRBV14 and TRBJ1-6, reads EAGVTQFPSHSVIEKGQTVTLRCDPISGHDNLYWYRRVMGKEIKFLLHFVKESKQDESGMPNNRFLAERTGGTYSTLKVQPAELEDSGVYFCASSQVGVENSPLHFGNGTRLTVT.